Shown below are 10 T cell receptor beta chains from a single sample sequenced in a study of patients and donors after allogeneic stem cell transplantation. TCRdb re-analysed the RT-PCR reads in MiXCR, keeping a single row per CDR3 protein. Here the sample spans 40,000 to 45,000 distinct CDR3 sequences, about 31% being singletons. The sequencing input was blood, either unsorted or a sorted T cell fraction (not recorded which). All receptors derive from a human donor who was either an allogeneic HSCT recipient or a stem cell or donor lymphocyte infusion donor (not recorded which). It is not recorded whose cells these are; they may come from a transplant donor.

The V and J genes are TRBV5-1 and TRBJ2-3; D is unclear. Between the trimmed V and J ends, which lost 2 bases and 5 bases, there was a span of 3 bases. Germline CDR1 SGHRS, CDR2 YFSETQ. The CDR3 contains 11 residues. CDR3 coding DNA: TGCGCCAGCAGCTTACGAGATACGCAGTATTTT. Its translation: CASSLRDTQYF.

This clonotype was recorded once. V and J are TRBV28 and TRBJ2-7; no clear D gene. The CDR3 contains 13 residues. Per germline, CDR1 MDHEN and CDR2 SYDVKM. V dropped 3 bases and J dropped 3 bases, with 9 bases sitting between them. Written as DNA, the CDR3 is TGTGCCAGCAGTTTTCCGTCCTTCTACGAGCAGTACTTC. Protein product: CASSFPSFYEQYF. The full variable domain, with the rest looked up from reference TRBV28 and TRBJ2-7, is DVKVTQSSRYLVKRTGEKVFLECVQDMDHENMFWYRQDPGLGLRLIYFSYDVKMKEKGDIPEGYSVSREKKERFSLILESASTNQTSMYLCASSFPSFYEQYFGPGTRLTVT.

This clonotype has more than one count but fewer than ten. CDR3 protein: CSVTSLGQPNTEAFF. In DNA form, the CDR3 reads TGCAGCGTTACCTCGCTGGGACAGCCGAACACTGAAGCTTTCTTT. The chain recombines TRBV29-1 with TRBJ1-1; TRBD1 agrees at 7 bases. The germline V gene has CDR1 SQVTM and CDR2 ANQGSEA. Trimming at V came to 5 bases and at J to 1 base, leaving 10 bases not matched to a gene. The CDR3 is made up of 15 amino acids.

V usage is TRBV20-1 and J usage is TRBJ2-4; D is tentatively TRBD1 or TRBD2 (6 bases each). Per the germline V gene, CDR1 is DFQATT and CDR2 is SNEGSKA (reference sequence). Trimming took 5 bases from V and 0 from J, leaving 14 bases between them. The CDR3 length is 15 residues. The CDR3 sequence is CSAGRGALAKNIQYF. The CDR3 nucleotides read TGCAGTGCTGGTAGGGGGGCTCTAGCCAAAAACATTCAGTACTTC.

This clonotype was seen a few times. The junction differs from germline at one of its ends, possibly a read error. The chain couples TRBV2 to TRBJ2-7; weak D call: TRBD2 (6 bases). Germline V gene data show CDR1 as SNHLY and CDR2 as FYNNEI. There are 15 residues in the CDR3. CDR3 sequence reads: CASTEWGRSSYEQYF. The CDR3 nucleotides read TGTGCCAGCACTGAATGGGGGAGGTCCTCCTACGAGCAGTACTTC.

The CDR3 sequence is CASSPGQGDDQPQHF. CDR3 nucleotides: TGTGCCAGCAGCCCGGGACAGGGAGACGATCAGCCCCAGCATTTT. This chain uses TRBV7-6 with TRBJ1-5, with 9 nucleotides matching TRBD1. The junction had 7 bases not matched to a gene; V was cut back by 5 bases and J by 5 bases. The V gene's germline CDR1 is SGHVS and CDR2 FNYEAQ. This CDR3 is 15 amino acids long.

In its sample, this clonotype was seen a few times. The CDR3 DNA reads as TGCAGTGCTAGTGGGCAGTTTAGGGATCAGCCCCAGCATTTT. Its translation: CSASGQFRDQPQHF. The chain couples TRBV20-1 to TRBJ1-5; D is ambiguous. The germline V gene has CDR1 DFQATT and CDR2 SNEGSKA (reference sequence). The CDR3 extends over 14 amino acids. Trimming left V 3 bases short and J 5 bases short, with 14 bases between.

This clonotype was observed many times. The chain uses TRBV7-2 and TRBJ2-7, with D possibly called TRBD1 or TRBD2 (5 bases each). Trimming removed 4 bases from V and 4 bases from J, with 14 bases in between. The CDR3 runs 14 residues. Germline CDR1 and CDR2: SGHTA and FQGNSA. The CDR3 is CASSSQSGGYEQYF. In DNA, the CDR3 is TGTGCCAGCAGCTCCCAAAGTGGGGGTTACGAGCAGTACTTC.

This rearrangement joins TRBV7-2 to TRBJ2-1, with 7 bases identical to TRBD2. Germline-derived CDR1 and CDR2 are SGHTA and FQGNSA. The V gene end was trimmed by 3 bases and the J gene end by 6 bases; junction bases not matched to a gene: 8. The CDR3 is 15 residues long. CDR3: CASSLWEGPRNEQFF. Here the CDR3 DNA reads TGTGCCAGCAGCTTGTGGGAGGGCCCCCGCAATGAGCAGTTCTTC.

This clonotype showed up many times. V usage is TRBV25-1 and J usage is TRBJ1-1; no firm D call. V lost 1 base and J 9 bases, leaving 12 bases between the germline ends. The germline CDR1 and CDR2 sequences are MGHDK and SYGVNS. The CDR3 extends over 13 amino acids. CDR3 sequence reads: CASSESQEGKAFF. The CDR3, as DNA: TGTGCCAGCAGTGAATCCCAGGAGGGAAAAGCTTTCTTT.